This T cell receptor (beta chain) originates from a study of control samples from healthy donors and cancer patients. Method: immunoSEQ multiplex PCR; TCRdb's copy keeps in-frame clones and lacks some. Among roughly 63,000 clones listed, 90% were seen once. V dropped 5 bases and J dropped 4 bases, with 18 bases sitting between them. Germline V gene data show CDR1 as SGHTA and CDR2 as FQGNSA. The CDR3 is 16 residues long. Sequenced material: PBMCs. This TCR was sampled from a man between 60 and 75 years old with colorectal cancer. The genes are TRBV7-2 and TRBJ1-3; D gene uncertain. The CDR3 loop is CASSLPGSLPGNTIYF. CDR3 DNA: TGTGCCAGCAGCCTCCCCGGGTCCTTACCCGGAAACACCATATATTTT.